This T cell receptor (beta chain) is drawn from a study of human T cells and chemical hapten exposure listed by TCRdb under 2021. Study-level background: Libraries were combined into a pool for sequencing, and differences in TCR yield between samples came mainly from small differences in library volumes within the pool. Each blood RNA sample was used to sequence both TCR alpha and TCR beta chains. In alopecia patients, the study followed how the peripheral blood TCR repertoire changed in vivo over primary and secondary sensitization to diphenylcyclopropenone (DPC), a hapten. Overall study results and their limits: DPC sensitization did not change the number of TCRs with a frequency above 1 in 1000, and there was no evidence of changes in global repertoire structure. After repeated subsampling, changes were observed in the strength of the expansion versus patch-test correlation and in the threshold at which the correlation became significant.

This specimen's time point label, interpreted: healthy volunteer bleed at 6 weeks. Total RNA was extracted from unfractionated whole blood that had been collected in Tempus Blood RNA tubes. About five healthy volunteers served as TCR sequencing controls and were bled at day 0, 2 weeks and 6 weeks. Library prep was done by RACE. Sequencing used a NextSeq 500. Library preparation attached unique molecular identifiers to individual cDNA molecules for quantitative, reproducible TCR counting. In the source study's methods: A median of roughly 99,000 TCRs per sample was observed, with a range of 23,224 to 690,600. V, J and CDR3 annotation of the TCR reads was performed with the Decombinator software suite. To make PS versus PT1 abundance plots, every sample was subsampled to the same number of TCRs (28,000). Expanded TCRs were defined as absent before sensitization and observed at least eight times at the 2-week time point. Clones were called with MiXCR by TCRdb after fastp trimmed the public reads at Q25, and only in-frame beta chains were retained. Records with the same CDR3 protein are collapsed into one entry carrying the most frequent genes and DNA. These V and J calls are TCRdb output, not the study's own analysis. The sample table shows about 34,000 distinct CDR3 sequences, and roughly 5% are seen once. The ten top clones hold around 13% of the sample.

V is pared back by 6 bases and J by 0 bases, with 15 bases lying between the germline termini. From cysteine to phenylalanine, the CDR3 is 16 amino acids long. Only the CDR3 portion is preserved as DNA: 48 bases, with reading frame beginning at the first base. For CDR1 and CDR2, the germline V gene lists MDHEN and SYDVKM. This clonotype was seen repeatedly, ten times or more. This clone's antigen is unknown. The sample holds no much larger clone one base away, and base qualities are not on file. The sample consisted of whole blood. This chain is built from TRBV28 and TRBJ2-1; the D segment cannot be called with confidence. The receptor's source is a human donor in good health. Some clones in this sample may be carry-over from other donors' samples. The CDR3 region has the sequence CASSLRAVISYNEQFF. The nucleotides read TGTGCCAGCAGCCTTAGGGCTGTCATCTCCTACAATGAGCAGTTCTTC.